Each of the 10 T cell receptor beta chains below was sequenced from the same sample in a study of T cell responses to AZD1222 COVID-19 vaccine. Clones were read by immunoSEQ multiplex PCR, and TCRdb kept only the in-frame ones, dropping some. This table has 200,000 or so clones, 87% appearing once. Sequences were derived from peripheral blood, sampled on day 0 of MenACWY control vaccination. Source of these receptors: an adult in good health.

The chain has TRBV12-3 or TRBV12-4 and TRBJ2-1; D is undetermined. This CDR3 is 10 amino acids long. V shed 7 bases and J shed 9 bases, with 7 bases lying between them. In DNA, the CDR3 is TGTGCCAGCAAATCTATTGAGCAGTTCTTC. Its translation is CASKSIEQFF.

For the CDR3, the DNA is TGTGCCAGCAGCCCCCAAGGGGTAGCGGGCTCCTACAATGAGCAGTTCTTC. It is translated as CASSPQGVAGSYNEQFF. The chain combines TRBV7-3 with TRBJ2-1, with TRBD2 matching over 7 bases. The germline CDR1 and CDR2 sequences are SGHTA and FQGTGA. J was trimmed by 0 bases and V by 5 bases; bases with no gene match: 10. The CDR3 contains 17 residues.

In this sample, this clone turned up a few times. CDR3 nucleotides: TGCGCCAGCTCTGGGACAGGGTCCGAGCAGTACTTC. This translates into CASSGTGSEQYF. The chain has TRBV5-1 and TRBJ2-7, with 9 bases fitting TRBD1. In germline, CDR1 is SGHRS, CDR2 YFSETQ. The trim removed 7 bases at V and 6 bases at J, leaving 5 bases unmatched. The CDR3 extends over 12 amino acids. Based on the CDR3 plus reference TRBV5-1 and TRBJ2-7, the full variable domain is KAGVTQTPRYLIKTRGQQVTLSCSPISGHRSVSWYQQTPGQGLQFLFEYFSETQRNKGNFPGRFSGRQFSNSRSEMNVSTLELGDSALYLCASSGTGSEQYFGPGTRLTVT.

The chain joins TRBV24-1 to TRBJ2-1, with 8 nucleotides matching TRBD1. This CDR3 has 15 residues. The V gene end was trimmed by 3 bases and the J gene end by 5 bases; junction bases not matched to a gene: 5. Germline assignment: CDR1 KGHDR and CDR2 SFDVKD. The CDR3 nucleotides read TGTGCCACCAGTGATGCCGGGACAGGAAACAATGAGCAGTTCTTC. It translates to CATSDAGTGNNEQFF.

The V gene is TRBV15, the J gene TRBJ2-1; D is perhaps TRBD1 (6 bases). The CDR3 is made up of 15 amino acids. Germline values: CDR1 LNHNV, CDR2 YYDKDF (reference sequence). With 2 bases removed from V and 9 bases from J, the gap between germline ends came to 17 bases. The CDR3: CATSRHQTGPAEQFF. The CDR3 DNA is TGTGCCACCAGCAGACACCAGACAGGTCCGGCTGAGCAGTTCTTC.

The chain employs TRBV6-6 and TRBJ1-2, with D possibly matching TRBD1 (5 bases). The CDR3 extends over 16 amino acids. The germline gives CDR1 MNHNY, CDR2 SVGAGI (reference sequence). V lost 4 bases and J 0 bases, leaving 15 bases between the germline ends. The CDR3 region has the DNA TGTGCCAGCAGTTTGGTCAGGGCGCAAGCTAACTATGGCTACACCTTC. It codes for CASSLVRAQANYGYTF.

The chain uses TRBV3-1 (or the pseudogene TRBV3-2) and TRBJ2-7; 11 bases align to TRBD2. Germline assignment: CDR1 LGHDT and CDR2 YNNKEL (reference sequence). This CDR3 comprises 14 residues. Unmatched junction bases numbered 3, after V lost 6 bases and J lost 2 bases. The CDR3 sequence: CASRASGRTYEQYF. The CDR3 nucleotides are TGTGCCAGCAGGGCTAGCGGGAGGACCTACGAGCAGTACTTC.

This clone has just a few counts. This chain uses TRBV5-6 with TRBJ2-7; 7 positions match TRBD2. Unmatched junction bases numbered 8, after V lost 0 bases and J lost 2 bases. CDR1 SGHDT and CDR2 YYEEEE come from the germline V gene. The CDR3 has 16 residues. The CDR3 sequence is CASSLGGLVSAYEQYF. In nucleotides, the CDR3 is TGTGCCAGCAGCTTGGGTGGACTAGTTAGCGCCTACGAGCAGTACTTC.

V gene TRBV7-2 combines with J gene TRBJ2-3, with 9 bases that match TRBD2. With 4 bases clipped from V and 1 base from J, the junction kept 3 bases outside the gene matches. This CDR3 is built from 15 residues. The germline V gene has CDR1 SGHTA and CDR2 FQGNSA. The chain's CDR3 is CASSSLAGRTDTQYF. CDR3 DNA: TGTGCCAGCAGCTCGCTAGCGGGACGCACAGATACGCAGTATTTT.

This chain connects TRBV7-9 to TRBJ2-2; D not certain. The CDR3 is 14 amino acids. Per germline, CDR1 SEHNR and CDR2 FQNEAQ (reference sequence). The V end lost 1 base, the J end lost 6 bases, and 9 bases lay between the germline ends. The CDR3 loop is CASSLDGVPGELFF. CDR3 sequence (DNA): TGTGCCAGCAGCTTAGACGGCGTGCCCGGGGAGCTGTTTTTT.